This T cell receptor (beta chain) came from a study of T cells after somatic rescue of genetic block. Remarks on this clone: Other DNA sequences from this sample encode an identical CDR3 as well.

Generated by immunoSEQ multiplex PCR, the TCRdb table keeps only in-frame clones and is missing some. This sample has under 150,000 clones, with under 95% found just once. From germline, CDR1 is SGHRS and CDR2 YFSETQ. V was cut by 0 bases and J by 2 bases, with 5 bases left in between. The CDR3 length is 14 residues. The TCR originated in a woman under 30. Material for sequencing was peripheral blood mononuclear cells (PBMCs). V and J are TRBV5-1 and TRBJ1-4; D is ambiguous. The CDR3 sequence: CASSLDSTNEKLFF. In DNA, the CDR3 is TGCGCCAGCAGCTTGGATTCGACTAATGAAAAACTGTTTTTT. Full variable domain (rest looked up from reference TRBV5-1 and TRBJ1-4): KAGVTQTPRYLIKTRGQQVTLSCSPISGHRSVSWYQQTPGQGLQFLFEYFSETQRNKGNFPGRFSGRQFSNSRSEMNVSTLELGDSALYLCASSLDSTNEKLFFGSGTQLSVL.